The 5 T cell receptor beta chains presented below share a single source sample, sequenced in a study of T cells in Graves' hyperthyroidism and ophthalmopathy. Using RNA transcripts as the source, TCR beta CDR3 regions were amplified. First-round RT-PCR of the TCR CDR3 relied on the HTBI primer set. TCRdb recomputed calls from the multiplex PCR reads with MiXCR, one row per CDR3 protein. The data show under 400,000 distinct CDR3 sequences, with approximately 15% seen just once and around 10% held by the top ten. The specimen sequenced was blood. Receptor source: a woman aged 60-75 years with Graves' hyperthyroidism.

Many counts were recorded for this clonotype. The chain joins TRBV12-3 or TRBV12-4 to TRBJ1-2; tentatively, D is TRBD1 (5 bases). The CDR3 runs 13 residues. V was pared by 5 bases and J by 7 bases, with 14 bases between. This chain's CDR3 is CASSPQGMGGYTF. The DNA for the CDR3 is TGTGCCAGCAGTCCCCAGGGTATGGGTGGCTACACCTTC.

DNA for the CDR3: TGCAGTGCTAGGTTCTCGGGACTAGCGGGAGGGAGTAGCACAGATACGCAGTATTTT. This encodes CSARFSGLAGGSSTDTQYF. V usage is TRBV20-1 and J usage is TRBJ2-3; TRBD2 matches at 16 bases. The CDR3 totals 19 residues. V was clipped by 3 bases and J by 0 bases; unmatched bases: 9. Per the germline V gene, CDR1 is DFQATT and CDR2 is SNEGSKA (reference sequence).

This clonotype was observed many times. V usage is TRBV18 and J usage is TRBJ1-1; maybe TRBD1 (5 bases). Trimming left V 5 bases short and J 1 base short, with 8 bases between. The CDR3 is 13 amino acids. Germline CDR1 reads KGHSH; CDR2 reads LQKENI. CDR3 amino acids: CASSDGQNTEAFF. The CDR3 DNA sequence: TGTGCCAGCTCAGACGGACAGAACACTGAAGCTTTCTTT. The full variable domain, its missing parts supplied by reference TRBV18 and TRBJ1-1, is NAGVMQNPRHLVRRRGQEARLRCSPMKGHSHVYWYRQLPEEGLKFMVYLQKENIIDESGMPKERFSAEFPKEGPSILRIQQVVRGDSAAYFCASSDGQNTEAFFGQGTRLTVV.

Points on this clonotype: This could be a read error, since a much larger clone is one nucleotide away. The chain is built from TRBV11-3 and TRBJ2-5, with TRBD2 matching 11 bases. Germline V CDR1 and CDR2: SGHNT, YENEEA. V lost 4 bases and J lost 7; bases outside the gene matches: 8. This CDR3 has 15 residues. CDR3 protein: CASSSTSGKGGTQYF. The CDR3 coding sequence is TGTGCCAGCAGCTCGACTAGCGGGAAGGGAGGGACCCAGTACTTC.

This clonotype was seen at least ten times. V is TRBV5-1 and J is TRBJ1-1, with D hard to call. CDR3 length: 14 residues. Germline CDR1 SGHRS, CDR2 YFSETQ. Trimming stripped 1 base from V and 1 base from J, with 8 bases between. The CDR3 protein is CASSLFRGNTEAFF. For the CDR3, the DNA is TGCGCCAGCAGCTTGTTCCGAGGGAACACTGAAGCTTTCTTT.